This passage covers 2 T cell receptor beta chains from one sample sequenced in a study of shared clonotypes between healthy human individuals. Method: immunoSEQ multiplex PCR; TCRdb's copy keeps in-frame clones and lacks some. The sample includes some 2.3 million clones, 90% to 95% seen only once; the top ten take under 0.45%. Sequencing used naive CD4+ T cells from PBMCs. Indicated subset: CD45RA+ positively selected. These receptors were collected from a man younger than 30 in good health. Some clones in this sample may be carry-over from other donors' samples.

V is TRBV2 and J is TRBJ2-5; TRBD1 is a possible D gene (7 bases). The CDR3 runs to 15 residues. Germline V gene data show CDR1 as SNHLY and CDR2 as FYNNEI. Trimming took 5 bases from V and 4 from J, leaving 17 bases between them. The CDR3 nucleotides read TGTGCCAGCAGTCGCGAAGGCCAGGGGGGAGAGACCCAGTACTTC. This gives the protein CASSREGQGGETQYF.

This sequence joins TRBV5-1 and TRBJ2-3; 12 bases map to TRBD2. Germline V gives CDR1 SGHRS, CDR2 YFSETQ. The V and J ends lost 3 bases and 6 bases, in that order; junction bases with no gene match: 11. CDR3 length equals 17 residues. CDR3 sequence reads: CASSYSTLAGGSDTQYF. The CDR3 region has the DNA TGCGCCAGCAGCTATTCTACACTAGCGGGAGGATCGGATACGCAGTATTTT. Full variable domain (remainder filled in from reference TRBV5-1 and TRBJ2-3): KAGVTQTPRYLIKTRGQQVTLSCSPISGHRSVSWYQQTPGQGLQFLFEYFSETQRNKGNFPGRFSGRQFSNSRSEMNVSTLELGDSALYLCASSYSTLAGGSDTQYFGPGTRLTVL.